This T cell receptor (beta chain) was observed in a study of T cells in Graves' hyperthyroidism and ophthalmopathy. Amplified regions were TCR beta CDR3 sequences from RNA transcripts. The HTBI primer set drove a first-round RT-PCR of the TCR CDR3. Via MiXCR, TCRdb re-called the multiplex PCR reads, giving one row per CDR3 protein. The sample shows a few hundred thousand distinct CDR3 sequences, less than 25% of them seen only once. Germline V gives CDR1 MGHRA, CDR2 YSYEKL. The CDR3 is 15 residues long. V was pared by 2 bases and J by 4 bases, with 15 bases between. This rearrangement joins TRBV4-1 to TRBJ2-7; D may be TRBD1 or TRBD2 (5 bases each). This TCR was recovered from a man aged 18 to 29 with Graves' hyperthyroidism. The sample comprised blood. Here the CDR3 reads CASSQPQQGVYEQYF. CDR3 DNA sequence: TGCGCCAGCAGCCAACCCCAGCAGGGAGTGTACGAGCAGTACTTC.